This TCR beta chain was recovered during a study of T cell responses to AZD1222 COVID-19 vaccine. Study-level findings and limits: Baseline serology detected seropositivity in only a handful of AZD1222 recipients. Donor demographics were predominantly white British with a female majority; clonal diversity may be underestimated.

Data came from immunoSEQ multiplex PCR; TCRdb stores just in-frame clones and leaves some out. The repertoire holds about 120,000 clones, with approximately 94% as singletons. V dropped 3 bases and J dropped 8; count of bases not matched to a gene: 5. The CDR3 spans 15 residues. The germline gives CDR1 GTSNPN, CDR2 SVGIG (reference sequence). This clone was recorded once. Its specificity is not known. V usage is TRBV30 and J usage is TRBJ2-1; 15 bases match TRBD2. This receptor was taken from an adult who received the AZD1222 COVID-19 vaccine. The material sequenced was peripheral blood, taken 28 days after the second AZD1222 dose. In nucleotides, the CDR3 is TGTGCCTGGAGCCTAGGACTAGCGGGAGGGCATGAGCAGTTCTTC. Its protein product is CAWSLGLAGGHEQFF.